The rows below give T cell receptor beta chains drawn from one sample of a study of blood T cell repertoires in COVID-19. The protocol was immunoSEQ multiplex PCR, while the TCRdb copy is restricted to in-frame clones and leaves out a portion. The data contain some 220,000 clones, 65% to 85% of them seen just once; the ten biggest clones take up roughly 2.3%. What was sequenced was peripheral blood. All receptors derive from a woman aged 60 to 75 with acute or convalescent COVID-19. The CDR3 runs from the conserved cysteine through the conserved F or W. Each record gives: clone size, D gene, J gene, V gene, CDR3 DNA, CDR3 protein. A D gene is named only where the DNA matches it firmly. The listing skips clone size in some rows; elsewhere it reads once, few, many or a size class.

>-|TRBD1|TRBJ1-2|TRBV9
TGTGCCAGCAGCGGACAGGGGCAACCCTATGGCTACACCTTC
CASSGQGQPYGYTF
>-|-|TRBJ1-5|TRBV19
TGTGCCAGTAGTATAGACCTCCAGATAAATCAGCCCCAGCATTTT
CASSIDLQINQPQHF
>once|TRBD1|TRBJ1-2|TRBV5-5
TGTGCCAGCAGCCCGGACCGACAGGGGGCCCATCGTGCCGGCTACACCTTC
CASSPDRQGAHRAGYTF
>-|-|TRBJ2-3|TRBV7-2
TGTGCCAGCAGCTTAGTTAGGGGCCGGGATACGCAGTATTTT
CASSLVRGRDTQYF
>many|-|TRBJ1-2|TRBV7-2
TGTGCCAGCAGCCACCCCTGGGGGCTGAGCTATGGCTACACCTTC
CASSHPWGLSYGYTF
>-|-|TRBJ1-2|TRBV19
TGTGCCAGTAGTTTGAACTATCCTCCTAACTATGGCTACACCTTC
CASSLNYPPNYGYTF
>many|TRBD1|TRBJ2-2|TRBV12-3/TRBV12-4
TGTGCCAGCAGGACAGGGGGCCCCGGGGAGCTGTTTTTT
CASRTGGPGELFF
>-|TRBD1|TRBJ1-4|TRBV9
TGTGCCAGCAGCGTAGCACAGGGGGCGAAGGAAAAACTGTTTTTT
CASSVAQGAKEKLFF
>-|-|TRBJ1-4|TRBV5-1
TGCGCCAGCAGCTTACAGCCTACTAATGAAAAACTGTTTTTT
CASSLQPTNEKLFF
>few|-|TRBJ1-5|TRBV6-5
TGTGCCAGCAGTTATAGTCGCAATCAGCCCCAGCATTTT
CASSYSRNQPQHF
>-|TRBD1|TRBJ1-2|TRBV3-1/TRBV3-2
TGTGCCAGCAGCCACCTTACAGGGGGTGGCTACACCTTC
CASSHLTGGGYTF
>-|TRBD1|TRBJ2-6|TRBV7-2
TGTGCCAGCAGCCGGGACAGCACCTCTGGGGCCAACGTCCTGACTTTC
CASSRDSTSGANVLTF
>-|TRBD1|TRBJ2-2|TRBV30
TGTGCCTGGAGTGGGGGGACAGGCAACACCGGGGAGCTGTTTTTT
CAWSGGTGNTGELFF
>-|-|TRBJ1-1|TRBV4-1
TGCGCCAGCAGCCAAGAGAGGTGGACTGAAGCTTTCTTT
CASSQERWTEAFF
>-|-|TRBJ1-3|TRBV5-1
TGCGCCAGCAGCTTGGCCCTAGGTTCTGGAAACACCATATATTTT
CASSLALGSGNTIYF
>-|-|TRBJ2-3|TRBV7-9
TGTGCCAGCAGCTTATCTAAGATGGATACGCAGTATTTT
CASSLSKMDTQYF
>-|TRBD1|TRBJ2-7|TRBV4-1
TGCGCCAGCAGCCAAGATAGGGGGACAGGGTGGACCTCCTACGAGCAGTACTTC
CASSQDRGTGWTSYEQYF
>few|-|TRBJ1-5|TRBV6-5
TGTGCCAGCGGACAGTCCAATCAGCCCCAGCATTTT
CASGQSNQPQHF
>-|TRBD1|TRBJ1-2|TRBV7-2
TGTGCCAGCAGCTTGACAGGGGCTGGTGGCTACACCTTC
CASSLTGAGGYTF
>once|TRBD1|TRBJ1-5|TRBV4-1
TGCGCCAGCAGCCAAGACGAGGACAGGGCTGGACAGCCCCAGCATTTT
CASSQDEDRAGQPQHF